This TCR beta chain was sequenced in a study of blood T cells in healthy people across ages. At the level of the study: Capturing about one barcoded beta molecule per two T cells was achieved by template switching.

Alongside a J-beta primer mix, a sample-barcoded 5' primer served in a second PCR lasting about 6 to 11 cycles. TCRdb ran MiXCR on the 5' RACE reads and lists one entry per CDR3 protein. The data show about 1.8 million distinct CDR3 sequences, around half seen once. Trimming pared 5 bases from V and 10 bases from J, leaving 12 bases between. This CDR3 contains 12 residues. Germline V CDR1 and CDR2: SGHTA, FQGTGA. This chain connects TRBV7-3 to TRBJ2-1; D is unclear. Sequenced sample: blood. This TCR derives from a woman aged 40 to 50 in good health. As DNA, the CDR3 is TGTGCCAGCAGCGCCCAGTTAGGGGAGCAGTTCTTC. As protein: CASSAQLGEQFF.